The T cell receptor beta chain described here comes from a study of blood T cell repertoires in COVID-19. Study as a whole: Sources were T cells, B-cell-depleted T cells, or PBMCs; the material itself was cDNA or gDNA.

Germline lookup yields CDR1 ENHRY and CDR2 SYGVKD. The CDR3 covers 12 residues. V was clipped by 6 bases and J by 6 bases, with 11 bases between them. Original analysis: Nucleated cell counts were estimated from reference gene primer amplification. The data were produced by immunoSEQ multiplex PCR, yet TCRdb's version contains in-frame clones alone and is incomplete. V, J and clone size reflect that table, while D and trimming were determined from the DNA. This table has 150,000 to 200,000 clones, 89% appearing once. This clone was seen just once. The sample consisted of peripheral blood. The rearrangement links TRBV10-3 to TRBJ1-2, with D possibly TRBD1 on 6 matching bases. The TCR was taken from a man aged 35-49 years with acute or convalescent COVID-19. The CDR3 coding sequence is TGTGCCATCAGCGACAGGTCTCATGGCTACACCTTC. Translation: CAISDRSHGYTF.